This T cell receptor beta chain is from a study of post-analysis software for immune sequencing data (dated by TCRdb to 2013 to 2016). Study-wide context: Relapsing-remitting, secondary progressive and progressive-relapsing multiple sclerosis were recorded as disease courses, and subtype annotation was lacking for some patients. The patient repertoires were compared against approximately eleven previously published healthy control repertoires obtained from donors aged about 6 to 28 years. A subset of samples was prepared in parallel using single-end sample barcoding, then pooled and co-amplified after Illumina adapter ligation.

Trimming at the junction amounts to 4 bases on V and 4 bases on J, and the germline ends lie 11 bases apart. Spanning cysteine to phenylalanine, the CDR3 consists of 14 amino acids. CDR3 DNA only is kept here, 42 bases in frame from base 1. Based on the germline V gene, the CDR1 and CDR2 sequences are SGHDN and FVKESK. Library preparation used PCR. The instrument given in TCRdb is Illumina HiSeq 2500. Unique molecular identifiers were incorporated into TCR beta cDNA libraries to reduce PCR and sequencing biases. Roughly 0.5 million cDNA molecules were obtained per 1 to 10 million input T cells, so each molecule approximated one T cell. Patient libraries were prepared and sequenced with the same protocol used for the earlier healthy control dataset. Within a given batch, samples were prepared together, multiplexed and sequenced on the same HiSeq lane. In the original analysis: MIGEC handled the raw barcoded reads, throwing out single-read molecular identifier groups before consensus assembly and CDR3 extraction. Clonotype tables were post-analysed with VDJtools, normalizing diversity by down-sampling all datasets to the smallest sample size. In repertoire overlap clustering, CDR3 amino acid sequences, but not nucleotide sequences, were matched to correct batch-related cross-sample contamination. Through fastp at Q25 and MiXCR, TCRdb rebuilt clones from the public reads, retaining in-frame beta chains. Duplicate CDR3 protein sequences are folded into a single record with the most common DNA and genes. What appears here as the V and J calls and clone size reflects TCRdb's work, not the paper's. Within this sample are fewer than 850,000 distinct CDR3 sequences, with 25% to 30% of them counted one time only. The ten most abundant clones make up roughly 0.54% of the sample.

This clonotype was counted only a few times. Its binding antigen is unknown. Base quality data are lacking; no much larger clone is found one base away. Broader findings and caveats from the paper: When samples were clustered directly using the F measure, samples prepared in the same batch co-clustered strongly, which prompted a batch-effect correction. The multiple sclerosis patient group was slightly younger than the control group. Patients showed significantly higher frequencies than controls for several TRBV segments, among them TRBV5-6, TRBV5-1 and TRBV20-1. Significantly lower normalized Chao1 diversity was found in multiple sclerosis patients than in controls, suggesting substantial peripheral T-cell clonal expansion.

TCR beta repertoires were profiled from peripheral blood of approximately 13 young patients with multiple sclerosis to demonstrate the VDJtools post-analysis software. The multiple sclerosis patients were children and adolescents ranging in age from roughly 6 to 15 years. The sequence came from a girl between 10 and 17 years old with multiple sclerosis. The material sequenced was blood. Recombination linked TRBV14 to TRBJ2-1; the D gene assignment is ambiguous. CDR3 loop: CASSPELTYNEQFF. At the DNA level, the sequence is TGTGCCAGCAGCCCCGAGCTAACTTACAATGAGCAGTTCTTC.